A selection of T cell receptor beta chains follows, all from one sample in a study of preoperative IRX-2 immunotherapy in early breast cancer. Produced via immunoSEQ multiplex PCR; TCRdb's table is partial and in-frame only. Among about 29,000 clones listed, nearly 90% were seen once. Collection took place from a patient treated with IRX-2 immunotherapy. The receptors were gathered from a human donor with breast cancer. The CDR3 runs from the conserved cysteine through the conserved F or W. The D gene is left open where the match is weak. A row's size may be missing; if present it is once, few, many or a size class.

d_call	clone_size	v_call	j_call	cdr3_nt	cdr3_aa
TRBD2	NA	TRBV14	TRBJ2-3	TGTGCCAGCAGCCAAGGGACTAGCGGGAGGAGAGATACGCAGTATTTT	CASSQGTSGRRDTQYF
TRBD1	NA	TRBV4-3	TRBJ1-5	TGCGCCAGCAGCGAAGAAAGAGGACAGGGGGGTCAGCCCCAGCATTTT	CASSEERGQGGQPQHF
NA	NA	TRBV5-1	TRBJ1-4	TGCGCCAGCAGCCCCCCCGGGGGGAGGGAAAAACTGTTTTTT	CASSPPGGREKLFF
TRBD2	NA	TRBV10-2	TRBJ2-1	TGCGCCAGCACTCAGTGGACTAGTGACAATGAGCAGTTCTTC	CASTQWTSDNEQFF
NA	NA	TRBV7-9	TRBJ1-2	TGTGCCAGCAGCTTACCCATGGCCTATGGCTACACCTTC	CASSLPMAYGYTF
NA	NA	TRBV5-1	TRBJ2-1	TGCGCCAGCAGCCCGGGGGTCCTTAATGAGCAGTTCTTC	CASSPGVLNEQFF
NA	NA	TRBV7-6	TRBJ2-7	TGTGCCAGCAGCTTATCCCCCCTCTCCTACGAGCAGTACTTC	CASSLSPLSYEQYF
NA	NA	TRBV6-6	TRBJ1-2	TGTGCCAGCAGTTACGAACTCTCCGGGGATGGCTACACCTTC	CASSYELSGDGYTF
TRBD1	once	TRBV7-9	TRBJ2-7	TGTGCCAGCAGCTTAGGCTCCCACAGGGGCCCTTCCAACTCCTACGAGCAGTACTTC	CASSLGSHRGPSNSYEQYF
NA	NA	TRBV10-3	TRBJ1-1	TGTGCCATCAGAGCGTCGACAGGCTATTACACTGAAGCTTTCTTT	CAIRASTGYYTEAFF
NA	NA	TRBV9	TRBJ1-6	TGTGCCAGCAGCGTAGCGGGTTCTGATTCACCCCTCCACTTT	CASSVAGSDSPLHF
TRBD1	NA	TRBV18	TRBJ2-7	TGTGCCAGCTCACCTCTTCGACAGGGTCTATCCTACGAGCAGTACTTC	CASSPLRQGLSYEQYF
NA	NA	TRBV18	TRBJ2-3	TGTGCCAGCTCACCCACTAGCTCTAGCACAGATACGCAGTATTTT	CASSPTSSSTDTQYF
NA	NA	TRBV7-8	TRBJ2-2	TGTGCCAGCAGCCCGCAGACAGTGAACACCGGGGAGCTGTTTTTT	CASSPQTVNTGELFF
NA	once	TRBV6-1	TRBJ2-5	TGTGCCAGCAATTCGGGGGGCCTCCCCCAAGAGACCCAGTACTTC	CASNSGGLPQETQYF
TRBD2	NA	TRBV7-2	TRBJ2-5	TGTGCCAGCAGCTTCCGGCGGGGGGGCGGAGAGACCCAGTACTTC	CASSFRRGGGETQYF
NA	NA	TRBV6-6	TRBJ2-1	TGTGCCAGCAGAACGGGGTACAATGAGCAGTTCTTC	CASRTGYNEQFF
TRBD2	NA	TRBV27	TRBJ2-7	TGTGCCAGCAGTCCGACTAGCGGGTACGAGCAGTACTTC	CASSPTSGYEQYF
TRBD2	NA	TRBV29-1	TRBJ2-3	TGCAGCGTGAGGACTAGCCCAGATACGCAGTATTTT	CSVRTSPDTQYF
NA	NA	TRBV19	TRBJ1-4	TGTGCCAGTAGTACTCGAGGGGTCGGGACTAATGAAAAACTGTTTTTT	CASSTRGVGTNEKLFF
NA	once	TRBV6-5	TRBJ2-3	TGTGCCAGCAGTTACTACGGCGGGACTAGCACAGATACGCAGTATTTT	CASSYYGGTSTDTQYF
NA	NA	TRBV28	TRBJ2-3	TGTGCCAGCAGTTCCACAGGGTCGGGCACAGATACGCAGTATTTT	CASSSTGSGTDTQYF
NA	NA	TRBV5-5	TRBJ1-4	TGTGCCAGCAGCGAACACGGGTCGCCGGCAACTAATGAAAAACTGTTTTTT	CASSEHGSPATNEKLFF
TRBD2	NA	TRBV6-4	TRBJ2-7	TGTGCCAGCGGGGAGACTAGCGGGAGGGCCTACGAGCAGTACTTC	CASGETSGRAYEQYF
TRBD1	NA	TRBV10-2	TRBJ1-1	TGCGCCAGCAGTGGAACAGGGGGTGCTTTCTTT	CASSGTGGAFF
NA	once	TRBV11-3	TRBJ1-2	TGTGCCAGCAGCTTTAGCTCAGACTATGGCTACACCTTC	CASSFSSDYGYTF
TRBD1	NA	TRBV19	TRBJ2-5	TGTGCCAGTAGCACCCACAGGGGGCGCGGGGAGACCCAGTACTTC	CASSTHRGRGETQYF